This T cell receptor (beta chain) emerged from a study of T cell responses to AZD1222 COVID-19 vaccine. Study-wide results and limits: Just 5 to 7 AZD1222 recipients were seropositive at baseline. Once two AZD1222 doses were given, Spike-specific TCR breadth and depth went up. Sampled repertoires all dated from after the peak T cell response. Most donors were white British, females outnumbered males, and clonal diversity was possibly underestimated.

Points on this clone: As yet, its antigen is unknown.

The assay was immunoSEQ multiplex PCR, and TCRdb's table has in-frame clones only and misses some. The data contain about 160,000 clones, about 90% of them singletons. The V end lost 6 bases, the J end lost 0 bases, and 12 bases lay between the germline ends. Germline V gene lookup returns CDR1 LNHDA and CDR2 SQIVND (reference sequence). The CDR3 sequence is 15 residues long. V is TRBV19 and J is TRBJ2-1; tentative D call: TRBD1 (5 bases). The specimen comprised peripheral blood, sampled on day 0 of MenACWY control vaccination. The receptor was isolated from an adult in good health. This CDR3 is CASRPTGSSYNEQFF. CDR3 coding DNA: TGTGCCAGTAGGCCAACAGGAAGCTCCTACAATGAGCAGTTCTTC.